Presented here are 5 T cell receptor beta chains from one specimen sequenced in a study of cytomegalovirus exposure and HLA in healthy donors. The PCR contained 60 Vbeta and 13 Jbeta primers. Measured with immunoSEQ multiplex PCR; TCRdb has only the in-frame clones, and not every one. This table has 130,000 to 150,000 clones, about four fifths appearing once. Sequencing input: PBMCs. The receptors here all came from a man aged 25-45 years in good health and CMV-seronegative.

The chain employs TRBV6-1 and TRBJ2-7, with 8 bases matching TRBD1. The CDR3 is 15 amino acids. Unmatched junction bases numbered 10, after V lost 6 bases and J lost 3 bases. The germline V gene has CDR1 MNHNS and CDR2 SASEGT. The CDR3 DNA sequence: TGTGCCAGCAGACCTGGACAGGGTGCCGGCTACGAGCAGTACTTC. Translated, it gives CASRPGQGAGYEQYF.

The rearrangement uses TRBV7-9 and TRBJ1-1; D possibly corresponds to TRBD1 (6 bases). Trimming removed 5 bases at V and 0 bases at J, with 16 bases between. CDR1 and CDR2 (germline): SEHNR, FQNEAQ (reference sequence). The CDR3 sequence is 16 residues long. CDR3 amino acids: CASSLEGGALNTEAFF. CDR3 DNA sequence: TGTGCCAGCAGCCTAGAGGGGGGGGCCCTGAACACTGAAGCTTTCTTT. Filled out from reference TRBV7-9 and TRBJ1-1, the complete variable domain reads DTGVSQNPRHKITKRGQNVTFRCDPISEHNRLYWYRQTLGQGPEFLTYFQNEAQLEKSRLLSDRFSAERPKGSFSTLEIQRTEQGDSAMYLCASSLEGGALNTEAFFGQGTRLTVV.

The chain links TRBV27 to TRBJ2-5; no reliable D call. Germline V gene sequence: CDR1 MNHEY, CDR2 SMNVEV (reference sequence). There are 11 residues in the CDR3. V gave up 6 bases and J gave up 2 bases, with 4 bases separating them. CDR3 region: CASRQQETQYF. As DNA, the CDR3 is TGTGCCAGCAGACAACAAGAGACCCAGTACTTC.

The CDR3 region has the DNA TGTGCCAGCAGCTTGAGGTCACGCCCAGGGACTGAAGCTTTCTTT. Translation: CASSLRSRPGTEAFF. V usage is TRBV5-4 and J usage is TRBJ1-1, with D tentatively TRBD1 (5 bases). Trimming pared 1 base from V and 5 bases from J, leaving 15 bases between. Germline V gene data show CDR1 as SGHNT and CDR2 as YYREEE (reference sequence). The length of the CDR3 is 15 residues.

Worth noting for this clone: The junction differs from germline at one of its ends, possibly a read error. The chain has TRBV4-1 and TRBJ1-2, with 7 bases that match TRBD1. The CDR3 runs 14 residues. Germline values: CDR1 MGHRA, CDR2 YSYEKL. The CDR3 nucleotides are TGCGCCAGCAGCCGCGGGACAGAAGCCTATGGCTACCCCTTC. This sequence encodes CASSRGTEAYGYPF.